The 30 T cell receptor beta chains listed next were all sequenced from one sample in a study of Ad26.COV2.S vaccination and SARS-CoV-2 variants. Only in-frame clones appear in the TCRdb table, and some are missing; sequencing was by immunoSEQ multiplex PCR. The sample shows hundreds of thousands of clones, 80% to 90% of them seen only once. Treatment here: approximately 18 received Ad26.COV2.S at low or high dose, single or two shots; about 5 received placebo; per-sample allocation not given. Sample collection was performed on day 63 after the first vaccine or placebo injection. Sequenced here: peripheral blood, sampled in a trial of Ad26.COV2.S vaccine versus placebo. These receptors were obtained from a person aged 18 to 65 who received the Ad26.COV2.S COVID-19 vaccine or a placebo.

The chain has TRBV19 and TRBJ1-2; perhaps TRBD1 as D (5 bases). V shed 10 bases and J shed 8 bases, with 14 bases lying between them. Germline CDR1 is LNHDA and CDR2 is SQIVND (reference sequence). The CDR3 length is 11 residues. This CDR3 reads CATQSGGGYTF. CDR3 coding DNA: TGTGCCACCCAGTCGGGGGGGGGCTACACCTTC.

The rearrangement joins TRBV19 to TRBJ2-5; a weak D match, TRBD1 (5 bases). There are 14 residues in the CDR3. Germline CDR1 and CDR2: LNHDA and SQIVND (reference sequence). The germline V and J ends were trimmed by 3 bases and 4 bases, with 12 bases remaining between them. CDR3 sequence (DNA): TGTGCCAGTAGTATTAGCACCCAGGGAGAGACCCAGTACTTC. This translates into CASSISTQGETQYF.

The chain uses TRBV20-1 and TRBJ1-1, with 9 nucleotides matching TRBD1. The CDR3 spans 15 residues. V shed 3 bases, J shed 8 bases, and the junction held 13 bases outside the gene matches. Germline V lookup: CDR1 DFQATT, CDR2 SNEGSKA (reference sequence). The CDR3 is CSASTGGAPLAEAFF. The CDR3 nucleotides are TGCAGTGCTAGTACAGGGGGCGCCCCTCTGGCCGAAGCTTTCTTT.

V is TRBV4-3 and J is TRBJ1-2; no clear D. Trimming pared 0 bases from V and 7 bases from J, leaving 15 bases between. CDR3 length: 15 amino acids. The V gene's germline CDR1 is LGHNA and CDR2 YSLEER. CDR3 nucleotide sequence: TGCGCCAGCAGCCAAGATCTTGGAGTTGGTGGTGGCTACACCTTC. It yields the protein CASSQDLGVGGGYTF.

The chain links TRBV6-5 to TRBJ2-5; 8 nucleotides line up with TRBD1. V lost 0 bases to trimming and J lost 5 bases; unmatched junction nucleotides: 8. CDR1 and CDR2 (germline): MNHEY, SVGAGI. This CDR3 comprises 16 residues. The CDR3 loop reads CASSYSGQGLGETQYF. The CDR3 DNA is TGTGCCAGCAGTTACTCCGGACAGGGCTTGGGGGAGACCCAGTACTTC.

In its sample, this clone was seen once. CDR3 coding DNA: TGCAGCACTAGCGGGGGGGCCCGGGGAGATACGCAGTATTTT. This encodes CSTSGGARGDTQYF. This sequence joins TRBV29-1 and TRBJ2-3, with 13 bases lining up with TRBD2. The V gene end was trimmed by 8 bases and the J gene end by 5 bases; junction bases not matched to a gene: 7. The germline V gene has CDR1 SQVTM and CDR2 ANQGSEA. This CDR3 spans 14 amino acids.

This chain joins TRBV10-3 and TRBJ1-2; D may be TRBD1 (6 bases). Trimming pared 1 base from V and 6 bases from J, leaving 21 bases between. This CDR3 is built from 17 residues. Germline loops: CDR1 ENHRY, CDR2 SYGVKD. The CDR3 coding sequence is TGTGCCATCAGTGAGTTGATTACGAGGGGGATGGCGGATGGCTACACCTTC. Its protein product is CAISELITRGMADGYTF.

The chain uses TRBV19 and TRBJ2-6, with a weak D call TRBD1 (5 bases). Germline assignment: CDR1 LNHDA and CDR2 SQIVND (reference sequence). The V end was cut by 3 bases, the J end by 2 bases, with 11 bases between. This CDR3 spans 16 amino acids. CDR3 sequence: CASSIPRTTGANVLTF. The CDR3 DNA reads as TGTGCCAGTAGTATTCCAAGGACAACTGGGGCCAACGTCCTGACTTTC.

This clone was recorded only once. The J gene is TRBJ2-1, the V gene TRBV15; no definite D call. V was pared by 3 bases and J by 0 bases, with 12 bases between. The CDR3 has 16 residues. Germline V gene lookup returns CDR1 LNHNV and CDR2 YYDKDF (reference sequence). The CDR3 loop reads CATSRGLLFSYNEQFF. CDR3 DNA sequence: TGTGCCACCAGCAGGGGCCTTCTTTTCTCCTACAATGAGCAGTTCTTC.

V gene TRBV2 combines with J gene TRBJ1-1, with unresolved D. This CDR3 has 13 amino acids. Germline loops: CDR1 SNHLY, CDR2 FYNNEI. The ends were cut back, 1 base at V and 3 bases at J, with 6 bases in the middle. Written as DNA, the CDR3 is TGTGCCAGCAGTGAAGAGCAGTACACTGAAGCTTTCTTT. It translates to CASSEEQYTEAFF.

This rearrangement joins TRBV7-2 to TRBJ1-5; D perhaps matches TRBD1 (5 bases). Trimming shortened V by 3 bases and J by 3 bases, and 9 bases separated the two germline ends. The CDR3 loop spans 14 amino acids. Per the germline V gene, CDR1 is SGHTA and CDR2 is FQGNSA. The CDR3 region is CASSLGPPNQPQHF. The DNA of the CDR3 is TGTGCCAGCAGCTTGGGACCGCCCAATCAGCCCCAGCATTTT. Variable domain in full (rest from reference TRBV7-2 and TRBJ1-5): GAGVSQSPSNKVTEKGKDVELRCDPISGHTALYWYRQSLGQGLEFLIYFQGNSAPDKSGLPSDRFSAERTGGSVSTLTIQRTQQEDSAVYLCASSLGPPNQPQHFGDGTRLSIL.

The chain joins TRBV30 to TRBJ2-7, with 16 positions matching TRBD2. The CDR3 covers 17 residues. Trimming cost V 6 bases and J 5 bases; bases outside gene matches: 13. CDR1 is GTSNPN, CDR2 SVGIG, per germline (reference sequence). The CDR3 nucleotides are TGTGCCTGCGTAACCGGGACTAGCGGGAGGGCCTACGACGAGCAGTACTTC. Translated, it gives CACVTGTSGRAYDEQYF.

V gene TRBV19 combines with J gene TRBJ1-5; 7 nucleotides match TRBD1. J lost 4 bases, V lost 5 bases, and 2 bases had no gene match. The germline gives CDR1 LNHDA, CDR2 SQIVND (reference sequence). This CDR3 region has 13 residues. The CDR3 nucleotides are TGTGCCAGTAGTGACAGGGAAAATCAGCCCCAGCATTTT. This gives the protein CASSDRENQPQHF.

The rearrangement uses TRBV6-5 and TRBJ2-7; D gene ambiguous. Germline loops: CDR1 MNHEY, CDR2 SVGAGI. This CDR3 has 13 amino acids. Trimming removed 7 bases at V and 6 bases at J, with 16 bases between. The CDR3: CASKLASLSEQYF. DNA of the CDR3: TGTGCCAGCAAGTTAGCCTCTCTAAGCGAGCAGTACTTC.

The chain links TRBV2 to TRBJ1-4; 8 nucleotides align to TRBD1. This CDR3 spans 12 amino acids. The V gene's germline CDR1 is SNHLY and CDR2 FYNNEI. The ends lost 9 bases at V and 7 bases at J; junction bases unmatched: 4. CDR3 loop: CARGDRPEKLFF. The CDR3 DNA follows: TGTGCCAGGGGGGACAGGCCTGAAAAACTGTTTTTT.

The V gene is TRBV10-2, the J gene TRBJ2-7; the match to TRBD1 covers 7 bases. The CDR3 is 12 amino acids. Unmatched junction bases numbered 5, after V lost 8 bases and J lost 4 bases. From germline, CDR1 is WSHSY and CDR2 SAAADI. The CDR3 sequence is CASRTGEYEQYF. For the CDR3, the DNA is TGCGCCAGCCGAACAGGGGAGTACGAGCAGTACTTC.

V gene TRBV10-3 combines with J gene TRBJ2-1, with D maybe TRBD2 (5 bases). CDR1 and CDR2 (germline): ENHRY, SYGVKD. This CDR3 contains 13 residues. The V gene lost 6 bases and the J gene lost 6 bases, with 12 bases spanning the gap. The CDR3 bases are TGTGCCATCAGGAGGGAAGGCCCCAATGAGCAGTTCTTC. It yields the protein CAIRREGPNEQFF.

This clone occurred once. The chain has TRBV30 and TRBJ1-1; D might be TRBD1 (6 bases). The CDR3 contains 13 residues. Germline V gene data show CDR1 as GTSNPN and CDR2 as SVGIG (reference sequence). Trimming pared 8 bases from V and 1 base from J, leaving 14 bases between. The CDR3 nucleotides are TGTGCCGGTCAAGGGGGAACGAACACTGAAGCTTTCTTT. Amino acid sequence: CAGQGGTNTEAFF. Using reference TRBV30 and TRBJ1-1 for the parts outside the CDR3, the full variable domain is SQTIHQWPATLVQPVGSPLSLECTVEGTSNPNLYWYRQAAGRGLQLLFYSVGIGQISSEVPQNLSASRPQDRQFILSSKKLLLSDSGFYLCAGQGGTNTEAFFGQGTRLTVV.

V gene TRBV4-1 combines with J gene TRBJ1-1; TRBD1 is a possible D gene (5 bases). CDR1 and CDR2 (germline): MGHRA, YSYEKL. The CDR3 totals 14 residues. V gave up 4 bases and J gave up 1 base, with 10 bases separating them. This CDR3 reads CASSPSTANTEAFF. As DNA, the CDR3 is TGCGCCAGCAGCCCATCGACAGCGAACACTGAAGCTTTCTTT.

The chain recombines TRBV7-3 with TRBJ1-1; D might be TRBD1 (6 bases). The CDR3 is 13 amino acids. Looked up from germline, CDR1 is SGHTA and CDR2 is FQGTGA. Between the trimmed V and J ends, which lost 5 bases and 1 base, there was a span of 8 bases. CDR3 in amino acids: CASSEQGNTEAFF. The CDR3 DNA follows: TGTGCCAGCAGCGAACAGGGGAACACTGAAGCTTTCTTT.

This chain uses TRBV18 with TRBJ1-5; no reliable D call. The germline gives CDR1 KGHSH, CDR2 LQKENI. V was trimmed by 2 bases and J by 7 bases, leaving 12 bases between them. The CDR3 totals 14 residues. CDR3 in DNA: TGTGCCAGCTCACCATCGGGTTCGGGGCAGCCCCAGCATTTT. Protein sequence: CASSPSGSGQPQHF.

J is TRBJ1-5 and V is TRBV12-1; the D call in the table, TRBD1, was not verified against the DNA. TRBV12-1 is a listed pseudogene. CDR3 length: 16 amino acids. The CDR3 coding sequence is TGTGCCAGCAGCTTGGGGGACAGGGTTTGGAATCAGCCCCAGCATTTT. Translated: CASSLGDRVWNQPQHF.

As for this clone: The identical CDR3 is also encoded by other nucleotide sequences in the sample. J is TRBJ1-5 and V is TRBV27, with D unclear. The germline V and J ends were trimmed by 5 bases and 0 bases, with 11 bases remaining between them. The CDR3 is 15 amino acids. Germline V lookup: CDR1 MNHEY, CDR2 SMNVEV (reference sequence). The CDR3 region is CASSPRGYSNQPQHF. The CDR3 DNA follows: TGTGCCAGCAGTCCGCGGGGATATAGCAATCAGCCCCAGCATTTT.

V and J are TRBV20-1 and TRBJ1-2; no clear D. Germline values: CDR1 DFQATT, CDR2 SNEGSKA (reference sequence). V lost 4 bases and J lost 4, with 4 bases in between. The CDR3 covers 10 residues. CDR3 DNA: TGCAGTGCTAAGCTCTATGGCTACACCTTC. Translated: CSAKLYGYTF.

The CDR3 bases are TGTGCCAGCTCACTTTTTTTCTCCGTCGGGACGTCGAACACCGGGGAGCTGTTTTTT. Translation: CASSLFFSVGTSNTGELFF. The chain uses TRBV18 and TRBJ2-2; D might be TRBD1 or TRBD2, each matching 5 bases. Germline V CDR1 and CDR2: KGHSH, LQKENI. V lost 4 bases to trimming and J lost 0 bases, with 21 bases between them. This CDR3 spans 19 amino acids.

The chain employs TRBV4-1 and TRBJ1-1, with D uncertain. The germline V and J ends were trimmed by 3 bases and 4 bases, with 9 bases remaining between them. The CDR3 contains 13 residues. Germline V CDR1 and CDR2: MGHRA, YSYEKL. The CDR3 bases are TGCGCCAGCAGCCAGCGGACGGCCACTGAAGCTTTCTTT. Translated, it gives CASSQRTATEAFF.

This chain uses TRBV7-9 with TRBJ1-2, with D unclear. This CDR3 contains 15 residues. Looked up from germline, CDR1 is SEHNR and CDR2 is FQNEAQ (reference sequence). The V and J ends lost 1 base and 1 base respectively, with 10 bases between them. CDR3 residues: CASSLEGRVNYGYTF. Written as DNA, the CDR3 is TGTGCCAGCAGCTTAGAAGGCCGAGTTAACTATGGCTACACCTTC.

This CDR3 is CASTNLAKNIQYF. The DNA of the CDR3 is TGTGCCAGCACCAATCTAGCCAAAAACATTCAGTACTTC. The chain combines TRBV6-5 with TRBJ2-4; no reliable D call. V shed 7 bases and J shed 0 bases, with 7 bases lying between them. Germline V CDR1 and CDR2: MNHEY, SVGAGI. The length of the CDR3 is 13 residues.

Regarding this clone: Other DNA sequences of this sample code for an identical CDR3. The chain employs TRBV11-3 and TRBJ2-1; 7 bases align to TRBD1. The V gene end was trimmed by 1 base and the J gene end by 1 base; junction bases not matched to a gene: 1. CDR1 and CDR2 from the germline V gene are SGHNT and YENEEA. The CDR3 is 15 amino acids. The DNA for the CDR3 is TGTGCCAGCAGCTTAGGACAGGGATCCTACAATGAGCAGTTCTTC. This encodes CASSLGQGSYNEQFF. Using reference TRBV11-3 and TRBJ2-1 for the parts outside the CDR3, the full variable domain is EAGVVQSPRYKIIEKKQPVAFWCNPISGHNTLYWYLQNLGQGPELLIRYENEEAVDDSQLPKDRFSAERLKGVDSTLKIQPAELGDSAVYLCASSLGQGSYNEQFFGPGTRLTVL.

CDR3 DNA: TGTGCCAGCAGCTTAGATCCTCCCGGGACAGGTACCCACGAGCAGTACTTC. It is translated as CASSLDPPGTGTHEQYF. The rearrangement joins TRBV7-2 to TRBJ2-7, with 8 bases lining up with TRBD1. V was pared by 1 base and J by 5 bases, with 13 bases of the junction left unmatched. CDR1 and CDR2 (germline): SGHTA, FQGNSA. The CDR3 extends over 17 amino acids.